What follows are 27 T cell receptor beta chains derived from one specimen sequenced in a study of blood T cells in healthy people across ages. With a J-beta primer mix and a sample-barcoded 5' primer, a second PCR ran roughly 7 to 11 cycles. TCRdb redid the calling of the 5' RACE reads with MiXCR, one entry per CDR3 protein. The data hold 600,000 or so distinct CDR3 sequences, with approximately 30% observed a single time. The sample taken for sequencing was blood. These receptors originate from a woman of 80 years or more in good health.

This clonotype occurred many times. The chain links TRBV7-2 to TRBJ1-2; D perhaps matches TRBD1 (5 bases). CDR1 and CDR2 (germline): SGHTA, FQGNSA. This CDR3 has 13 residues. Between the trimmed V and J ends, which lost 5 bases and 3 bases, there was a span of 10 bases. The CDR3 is CASSQDSYYGYTF. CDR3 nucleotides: TGTGCCAGCAGCCAAGACAGTTACTATGGCTACACCTTC. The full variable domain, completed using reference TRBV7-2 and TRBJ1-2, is GAGVSQSPSNKVTEKGKDVELRCDPISGHTALYWYRQSLGQGLEFLIYFQGNSAPDKSGLPSDRFSAERTGGSVSTLTIQRTQQEDSAVYLCASSQDSYYGYTFGSGTRLTVV.

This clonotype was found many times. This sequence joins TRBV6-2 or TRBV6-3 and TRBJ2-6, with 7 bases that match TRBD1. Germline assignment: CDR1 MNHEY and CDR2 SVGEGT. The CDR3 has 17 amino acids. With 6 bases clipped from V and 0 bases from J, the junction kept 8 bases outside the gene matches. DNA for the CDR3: TGTGCCAGCAGCCGGGACAGAAGGATCTCTGGGGCCAACGTCCTGACTTTC. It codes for CASSRDRRISGANVLTF.

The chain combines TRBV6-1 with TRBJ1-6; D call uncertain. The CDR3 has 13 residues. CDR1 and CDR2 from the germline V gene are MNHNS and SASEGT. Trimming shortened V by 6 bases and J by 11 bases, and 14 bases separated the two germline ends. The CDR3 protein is CASSPKTVAPLHF. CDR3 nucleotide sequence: TGTGCCAGCAGCCCGAAGACGGTTGCACCCCTCCACTTT.

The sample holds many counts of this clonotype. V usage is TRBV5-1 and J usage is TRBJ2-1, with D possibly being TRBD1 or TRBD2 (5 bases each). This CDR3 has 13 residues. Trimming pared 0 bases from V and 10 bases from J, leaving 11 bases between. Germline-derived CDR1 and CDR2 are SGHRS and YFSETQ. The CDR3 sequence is CASSLASGREQFF. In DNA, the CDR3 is TGCGCCAGCAGCTTGGCCTCGGGGCGCGAGCAGTTCTTC.

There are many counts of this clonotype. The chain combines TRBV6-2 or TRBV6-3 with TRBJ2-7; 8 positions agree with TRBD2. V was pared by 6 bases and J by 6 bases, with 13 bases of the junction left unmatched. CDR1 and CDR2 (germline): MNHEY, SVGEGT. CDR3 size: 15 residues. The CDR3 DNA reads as TGTGCCAGCAGCGCCTCCGGGACTAGGGCGGTCGAGCAGTACTTC. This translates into CASSASGTRAVEQYF.

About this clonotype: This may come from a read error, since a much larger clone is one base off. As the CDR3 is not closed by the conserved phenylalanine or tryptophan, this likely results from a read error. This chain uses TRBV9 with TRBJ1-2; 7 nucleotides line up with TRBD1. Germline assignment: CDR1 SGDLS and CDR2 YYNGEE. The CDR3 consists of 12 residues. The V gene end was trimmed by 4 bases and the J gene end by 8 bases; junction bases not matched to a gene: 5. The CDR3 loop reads CASSTQGYGYTS. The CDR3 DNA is TGTGCCAGCAGCACACAGGGGTACGGCTACACCTCC.

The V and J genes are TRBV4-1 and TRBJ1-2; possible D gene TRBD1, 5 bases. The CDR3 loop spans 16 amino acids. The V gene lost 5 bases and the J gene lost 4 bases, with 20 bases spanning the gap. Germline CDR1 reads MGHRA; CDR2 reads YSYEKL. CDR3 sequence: CASSDPLGPKGYGYTF. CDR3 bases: TGCGCCAGCAGCGACCCGTTGGGGCCGAAGGGCTATGGCTACACCTTC.

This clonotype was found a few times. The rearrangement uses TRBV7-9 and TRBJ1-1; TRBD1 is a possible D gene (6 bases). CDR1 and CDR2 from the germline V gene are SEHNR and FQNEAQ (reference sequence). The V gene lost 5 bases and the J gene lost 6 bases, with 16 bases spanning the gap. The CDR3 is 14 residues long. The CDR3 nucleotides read TGTGCCAGCAGCCCTACAGGGAAGGTGGCTGAAGCTTTCTTT. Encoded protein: CASSPTGKVAEAFF.

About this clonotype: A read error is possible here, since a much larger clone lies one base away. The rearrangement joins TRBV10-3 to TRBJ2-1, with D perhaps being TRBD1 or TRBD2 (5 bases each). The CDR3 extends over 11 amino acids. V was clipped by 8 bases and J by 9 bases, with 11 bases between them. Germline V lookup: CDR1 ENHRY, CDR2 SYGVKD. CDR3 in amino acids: CAIGGGAEQFF. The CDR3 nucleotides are TGTGCCATCGGGGGTGGAGCTGAGCAGTTCTTC.

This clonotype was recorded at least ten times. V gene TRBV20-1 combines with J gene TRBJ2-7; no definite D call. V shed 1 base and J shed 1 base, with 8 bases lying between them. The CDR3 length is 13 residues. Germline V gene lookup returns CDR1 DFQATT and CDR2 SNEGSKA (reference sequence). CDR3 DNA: TGCAGTGCTAGAGCCTCAGGTTCCTACGAGCAGTACTTC. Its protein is CSARASGSYEQYF.

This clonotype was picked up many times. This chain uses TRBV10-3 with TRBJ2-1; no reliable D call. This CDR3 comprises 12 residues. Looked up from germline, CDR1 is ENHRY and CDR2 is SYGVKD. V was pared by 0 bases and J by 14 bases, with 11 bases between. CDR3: CAISESRYTEFF. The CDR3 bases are TGTGCCATCAGTGAGTCCCGCTATACTGAGTTCTTC.

Written as DNA, the CDR3 is TGTGCCAGCAGCTTGACGAGGGGCACTAATGAAAAACTGTTTTTT. Its protein is CASSLTRGTNEKLFF. The chain links TRBV6-1 to TRBJ1-4, with D possibly matching TRBD1 (5 bases). The V gene lost 6 bases and the J gene lost 2 bases, with 13 bases spanning the gap. This CDR3 is 15 amino acids long. CDR1 and CDR2 from the germline V gene are MNHNS and SASEGT.

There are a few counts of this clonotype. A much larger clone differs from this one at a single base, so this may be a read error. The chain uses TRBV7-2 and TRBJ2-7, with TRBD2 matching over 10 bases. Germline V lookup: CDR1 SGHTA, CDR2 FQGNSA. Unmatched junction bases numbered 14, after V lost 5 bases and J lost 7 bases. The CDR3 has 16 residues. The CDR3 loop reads CASSPEVAGGHNEQYF. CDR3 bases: TGTGCCAGCAGCCCCGAGGTAGCGGGGGGTCACAATGAGCAGTACTTC.

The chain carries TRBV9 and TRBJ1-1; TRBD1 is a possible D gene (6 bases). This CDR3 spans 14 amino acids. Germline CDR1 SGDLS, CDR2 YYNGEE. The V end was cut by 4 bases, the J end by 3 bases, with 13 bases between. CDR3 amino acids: CASSPRTADTEAFF. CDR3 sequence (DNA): TGTGCCAGCAGCCCTCGGACAGCAGACACTGAAGCTTTCTTT.

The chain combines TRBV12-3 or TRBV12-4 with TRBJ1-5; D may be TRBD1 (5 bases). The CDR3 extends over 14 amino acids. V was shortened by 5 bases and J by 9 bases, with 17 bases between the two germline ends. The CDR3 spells CASSRSGARWPQHF. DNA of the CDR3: TGTGCCAGCAGTCGCTCCGGGGCCCGGTGGCCCCAGCATTTT.

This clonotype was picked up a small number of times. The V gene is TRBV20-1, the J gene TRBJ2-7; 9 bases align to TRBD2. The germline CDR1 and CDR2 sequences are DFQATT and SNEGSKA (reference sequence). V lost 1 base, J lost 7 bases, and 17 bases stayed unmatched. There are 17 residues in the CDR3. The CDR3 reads CSARAPSGTSSYNEQYF. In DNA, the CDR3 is TGCAGTGCTAGAGCCCCCTCCGGGACTAGCAGTTACAATGAGCAGTACTTC.

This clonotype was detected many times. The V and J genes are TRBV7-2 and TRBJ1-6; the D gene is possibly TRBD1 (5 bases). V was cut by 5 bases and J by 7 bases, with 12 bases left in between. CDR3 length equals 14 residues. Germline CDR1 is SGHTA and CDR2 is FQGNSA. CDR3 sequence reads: CASSAVGANSPLHF. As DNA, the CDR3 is TGTGCCAGCAGCGCCGTAGGGGCAAATTCACCCCTCCACTTT.

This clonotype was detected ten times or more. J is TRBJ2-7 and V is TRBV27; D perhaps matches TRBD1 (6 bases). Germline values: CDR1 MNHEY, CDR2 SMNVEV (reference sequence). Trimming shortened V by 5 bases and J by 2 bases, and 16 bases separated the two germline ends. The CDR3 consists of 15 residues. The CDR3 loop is CASSLRGVLTYEQYF. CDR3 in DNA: TGTGCCAGCAGTCTCAGGGGCGTCCTTACCTACGAGCAGTACTTC.

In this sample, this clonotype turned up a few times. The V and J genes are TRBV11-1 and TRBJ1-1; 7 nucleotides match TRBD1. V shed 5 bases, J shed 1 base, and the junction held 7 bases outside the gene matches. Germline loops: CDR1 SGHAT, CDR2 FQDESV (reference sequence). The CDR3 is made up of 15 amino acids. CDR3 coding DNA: TGTGCCAGCAGCCCCCGACAGGGCGGGAACACTGAAGCTTTCTTT. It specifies CASSPRQGGNTEAFF.

The CDR3 is CASSLNLWTEYGYTF. The CDR3 DNA is TGTGCCAGCAGCTTGAATCTATGGACAGAGTATGGCTACACCTTC. V is TRBV7-2 and J is TRBJ1-2, with D tentatively TRBD1 (6 bases). CDR1 SGHTA and CDR2 FQGNSA come from the germline V gene. This CDR3 spans 15 amino acids. V lost 3 bases and J lost 5, with 16 bases in between. Based on the CDR3 plus reference TRBV7-2 and TRBJ1-2, the full variable domain is GAGVSQSPSNKVTEKGKDVELRCDPISGHTALYWYRQSLGQGLEFLIYFQGNSAPDKSGLPSDRFSAERTGGSVSTLTIQRTQQEDSAVYLCASSLNLWTEYGYTFGSGTRLTVV.

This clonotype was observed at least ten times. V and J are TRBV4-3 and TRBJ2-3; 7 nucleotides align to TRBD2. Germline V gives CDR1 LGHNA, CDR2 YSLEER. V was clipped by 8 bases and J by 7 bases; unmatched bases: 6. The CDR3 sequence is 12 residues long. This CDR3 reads CASSAGPHTQYF. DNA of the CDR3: TGCGCCAGCTCAGCGGGACCCCATACGCAGTATTTT.

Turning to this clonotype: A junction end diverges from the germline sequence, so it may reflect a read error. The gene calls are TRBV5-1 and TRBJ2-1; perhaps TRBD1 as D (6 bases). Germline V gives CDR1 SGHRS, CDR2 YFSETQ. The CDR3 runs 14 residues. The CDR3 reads CASSAPGATYERFF. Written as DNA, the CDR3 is TGCGCCAGCAGCGCCCCAGGGGCCACCTACGAGCGGTTCTTC.

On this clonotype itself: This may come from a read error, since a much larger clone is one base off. The CDR3 DNA follows: TGCGCCAGCAGCTCCGGGACAGGGAATATCAATGAGCAGTACTTC. Protein product: CASSSGTGNINEQYF. The J gene is TRBJ2-7, the V gene TRBV5-1; 9 bases align to TRBD1. The CDR3 has 15 amino acids. Trimming took 3 bases from V and 7 from J; bases not matched to a gene: 11. The germline V gene has CDR1 SGHRS and CDR2 YFSETQ.

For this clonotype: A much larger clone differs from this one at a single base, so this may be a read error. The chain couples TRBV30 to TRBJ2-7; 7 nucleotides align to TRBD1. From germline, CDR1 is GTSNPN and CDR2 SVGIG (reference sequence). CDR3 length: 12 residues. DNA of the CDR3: TGTGTCTGGAGAAGGGGGCTGGGGGAGCAGTACTTC. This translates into CVWRRGLGEQYF.

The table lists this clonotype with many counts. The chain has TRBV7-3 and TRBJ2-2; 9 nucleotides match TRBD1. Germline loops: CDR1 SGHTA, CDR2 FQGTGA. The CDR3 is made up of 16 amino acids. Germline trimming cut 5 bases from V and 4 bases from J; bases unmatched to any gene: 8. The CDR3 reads CASSPPGQGPTGELFF. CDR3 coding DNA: TGTGCCAGCAGCCCTCCCGGACAGGGGCCCACCGGGGAGCTGTTTTTT.

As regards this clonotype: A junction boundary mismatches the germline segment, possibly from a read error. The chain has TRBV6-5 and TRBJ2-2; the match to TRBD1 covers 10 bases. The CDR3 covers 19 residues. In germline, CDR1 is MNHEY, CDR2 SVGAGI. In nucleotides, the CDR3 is TGTGCCAGCAGTTACTCAAGGGACAGGGGAAGGATTTGGACCGAGGAGCTGTTTTTT. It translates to CASSYSRDRGRIWTEELFF.

CDR3 nucleotide sequence: TGTGCCAGCAGCTTAGCTACAGAAAATTCACCCCTCCACTTT. The encoded protein is CASSLATENSPLHF. V and J are TRBV7-9 and TRBJ1-6, with D uncertain. V was cut by 0 bases and J by 7 bases, with 7 bases left in between. Germline V gene data show CDR1 as SEHNR and CDR2 as FQNEAQ (reference sequence). This CDR3 contains 14 residues.